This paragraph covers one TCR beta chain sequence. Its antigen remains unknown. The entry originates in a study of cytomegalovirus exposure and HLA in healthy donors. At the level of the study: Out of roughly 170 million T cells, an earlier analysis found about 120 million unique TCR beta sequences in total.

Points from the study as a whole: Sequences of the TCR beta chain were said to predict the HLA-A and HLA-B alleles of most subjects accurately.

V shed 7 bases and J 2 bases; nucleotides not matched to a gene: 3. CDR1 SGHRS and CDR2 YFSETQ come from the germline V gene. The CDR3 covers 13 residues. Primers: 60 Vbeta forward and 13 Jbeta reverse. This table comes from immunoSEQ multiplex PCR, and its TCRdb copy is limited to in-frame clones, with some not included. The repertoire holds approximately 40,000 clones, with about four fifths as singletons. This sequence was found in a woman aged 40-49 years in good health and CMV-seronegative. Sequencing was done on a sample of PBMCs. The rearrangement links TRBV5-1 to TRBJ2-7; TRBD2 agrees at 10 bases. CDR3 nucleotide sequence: TGCGCCAGCGGACTAGCGGAGGCCTACGAGCAGTACGTC. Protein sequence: CASGLAEAYEQYV.